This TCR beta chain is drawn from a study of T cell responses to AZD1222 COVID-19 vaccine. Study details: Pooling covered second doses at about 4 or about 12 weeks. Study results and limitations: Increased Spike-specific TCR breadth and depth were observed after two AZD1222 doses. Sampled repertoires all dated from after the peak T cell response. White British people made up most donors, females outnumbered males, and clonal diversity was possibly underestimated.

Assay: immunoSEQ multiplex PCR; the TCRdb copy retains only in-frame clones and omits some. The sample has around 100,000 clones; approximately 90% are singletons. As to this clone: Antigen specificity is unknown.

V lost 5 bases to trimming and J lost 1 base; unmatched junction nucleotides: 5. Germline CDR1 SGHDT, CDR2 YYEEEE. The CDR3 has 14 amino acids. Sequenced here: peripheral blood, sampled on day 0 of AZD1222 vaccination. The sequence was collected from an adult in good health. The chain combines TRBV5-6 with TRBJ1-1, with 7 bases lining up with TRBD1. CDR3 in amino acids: CASRPGTANTEAFF. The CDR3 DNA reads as TGTGCCAGCAGACCCGGGACAGCGAACACTGAAGCTTTCTTT.